This T cell receptor beta chain emerged from a study of cytomegalovirus exposure and HLA in healthy donors. V lost 10 bases and J 10 bases, leaving 16 bases between the germline ends. This CDR3 contains 11 residues. Per the germline V gene, CDR1 is LNHDA and CDR2 is SQIVND (reference sequence). These donors counted as nominally healthy when sampled, but unrecorded immune exposures were likely. The PCR contained 60 Vbeta and 13 Jbeta primers. In the original processing: Counted up in a later analysis, unique TCR beta chains came to approximately 77 million, with some 9.9 million shared. Clones were sequenced by immunoSEQ multiplex PCR, and TCRdb holds only the in-frame ones, with some missing. V and J calls plus clone size are reproduced from that table; the DNA served to infer D and trimming. This sample has 170,000 or so clones, with about three quarters found just once.

The sample taken for sequencing was PBMCs. This receptor was obtained from a woman in her fifties or sixties in good health and CMV-seropositive. The chain combines TRBV19 with TRBJ1-1; no clear D gene. CDR3 sequence (DNA): TGTGCCAAAGCCGGAGGGAGCCGAGCTTTCTTT. Amino acids: CAKAGGSRAFF.